What follows describes a single T cell receptor (beta chain). Its antigen is still unknown. V lost 0 bases and J lost 9, with 12 bases in between. CDR1 is MNHEY and CDR2 is SVGAGI in the germline V gene. The CDR3 is 14 amino acids. The study ran its PCR with 60 Vbeta and 13 Jbeta primers. Only in-frame clones appear in the TCRdb table, and some are missing; sequencing was by immunoSEQ multiplex PCR. This sample has 200,000 or so clones; around 85% occur once, and the top ten carry less than 4.5%. This specimen comes from a study of cytomegalovirus exposure and HLA in healthy donors. Study findings and constraints: In a later analysis, across HLA loci, associated TCR counts were highest for DRB1, lowest for HLA-C. Roughly uniform sequencing depth across donors was assumed, possibly incorrectly.

The genes are TRBV6-5 and TRBJ2-1; TRBD1 might be the D (6 bases). The receptor was derived from a man in his fifties in good health and CMV-seronegative. Sequenced: PBMCs. CDR3: CASSYSQGQGEQFF. DNA of the CDR3: TGTGCCAGCAGTTACTCACAGGGCCAGGGTGAGCAGTTCTTC.